Listed below are T cell receptor beta chains from one sample, sequenced in a study of Ad26.COV2.S vaccination and SARS-CoV-2 variants. Only in-frame clones appear in the TCRdb table, and some are missing; sequencing was by immunoSEQ multiplex PCR. This table holds approximately 360,000 clones, about 80% found once. The source was peripheral blood, collected in a trial of Ad26.COV2.S vaccine versus placebo. The source of these receptors is a person between 18 and 65 years old who received the Ad26.COV2.S COVID-19 vaccine or a placebo. The conserved cysteine and the conserved F or W are not part of the CDR3 here.

TRBJ2-3 TRBV7-2 ASSQLAGGSADTQY
TRBJ2-7 TRBV7-9 ASSLGSNEQY
TRBJ2-5 TRBV11-2 ASSLGTDETQY
TRBJ1-2 TRBV14 ASSLTRGQNYGYT
TRBJ1-5 TRBV7-9 ASSLAGGSNQPQH
TRBJ1-1 TRBV7-3 ASSLLSGGSTEAF
TRBJ2-1 TRBV29-1 SVEQRNLRDEQF
TRBJ1-4 TRBV7-9 ASSLGSRGLF
TRBJ2-1 TRBV6-1 ASSEFPAGVLNEQF
TRBJ1-1 TRBV6-5 ASSYDVTAWNTEAF
TRBJ1-1 TRBV5-1 ASSHDRDRGDGTEAF
TRBJ2-5 TRBV2 ASRVVGSGYQETQY
TRBJ1-2 TRBV19 ASISTGGNYGYT
TRBJ1-6 TRBV3-1/TRBV3-2 ASSRRQTNSPLH
TRBJ2-5 TRBV18 ASSPPGVAGDETQY
TRBJ2-1 TRBV14 ASRRSGNEQF
TRBJ2-3 TRBV7-3 ASSLSGRGTDTQY
TRBJ1-1 TRBV6-2/TRBV6-3 ASSRRTAYLNTEAF
TRBJ2-3 TRBV6-5 ASSTPGLKDTQY
TRBJ2-5 TRBV5-1 ASSFREGAGETQY
TRBJ1-2 TRBV18 ASSPSRTLYGYT
TRBJ2-3 TRBV6-5 ASLGAITDTQY
TRBJ2-3 TRBV10-2 ASSEQAGSTDTQY
TRBJ2-7 TRBV27 ATGGMFVYEQY
TRBJ1-3 TRBV18 ASSDEQGSTGNTIY
TRBJ2-1 TRBV11-2 ASSLALYEQF